A single sample gave rise to the 11 T cell receptor beta chains below, sequenced in a study of cytomegalovirus exposure and HLA in healthy donors. The study ran its PCR with 60 Vbeta and 13 Jbeta primers. TCRdb's copy holds only in-frame clones and misses some; the assay was immunoSEQ multiplex PCR. The sample has 150,000 or so clones; almost 85% are singletons. The sample taken for sequencing was PBMCs. These receptors came from a man aged 25 to 40 in good health and CMV-seropositive.

The chain employs TRBV5-4 and TRBJ2-7; 14 nucleotides line up with TRBD2. The V gene end was trimmed by 3 bases and the J gene end by 1 base; junction bases not matched to a gene: 6. Germline V gene lookup returns CDR1 SGHNT and CDR2 YYREEE (reference sequence). This CDR3 region has 17 residues. In DNA form, the CDR3 reads TGTGCCAGCAGCTGGGGGACTAGCGGGGGTCGATCCTACGAGCAGTACTTC. Its translation is CASSWGTSGGRSYEQYF.

This chain connects TRBV28 to TRBJ1-4; 7 bases match TRBD1. CDR3 size: 16 residues. Germline V CDR1 and CDR2: MDHEN, SYDVKM. J lost 4 bases, V lost 3 bases, and 8 bases had no gene match. The CDR3 reads CASSFRQGNLNEKLFF. Written as DNA, the CDR3 is TGTGCCAGCAGTTTCCGACAGGGAAATCTTAATGAAAAACTGTTTTTT.

The CDR3 loop is CASRGDSGNTIYF. In nucleotides, the CDR3 is TGTGCCAGCAGAGGGGACTCTGGAAACACCATATATTTT. The chain uses TRBV7-2 and TRBJ1-3; the D gene is possibly TRBD1 (5 bases). Looked up from germline, CDR1 is SGHTA and CDR2 is FQGNSA. Trimming cost V 6 bases and J 0 bases, with 6 bases left between them. This CDR3 contains 13 residues. Together with reference TRBV7-2 and TRBJ1-3, the CDR3 gives the full variable domain: GAGVSQSPSNKVTEKGKDVELRCDPISGHTALYWYRQSLGQGLEFLIYFQGNSAPDKSGLPSDRFSAERTGGSVSTLTIQRTQQEDSAVYLCASRGDSGNTIYFGEGSWLTVV.

The chain is built from TRBV7-8 and TRBJ2-2, with TRBD2 identical over 7 bases. This CDR3 comprises 13 residues. The germline V gene encodes CDR1 SGHVS and CDR2 FQNEAQ. The ends lost 10 bases at V and 2 bases at J; junction bases unmatched: 4. For the CDR3, the DNA is TGTGCCACGGGGACTACCAACACCGGGGAGCTGTTTTTT. Its protein product is CATGTTNTGELFF.

A few counts support this clone. This sequence joins TRBV6-1 and TRBJ2-7; TRBD2 aligns across 8 bases. The CDR3 spans 16 residues. The junction had 11 bases not matched to a gene; V was cut back by 3 bases and J by 4 bases. Germline CDR1 reads MNHNS; CDR2 reads SASEGT. The CDR3 bases are TGTGCCAGCAGTGACATTAAGGCTAGCGGGCTGTACGAGCAGTACTTC. Protein sequence: CASSDIKASGLYEQYF.

The CDR3 DNA sequence: TGTGCCAGCAGACACCGGGGACACTCCTACGAGCAGTACTTC. This codes for CASRHRGHSYEQYF. The chain recombines TRBV27 with TRBJ2-7, with D perhaps matching TRBD1 (6 bases). The germline V gene has CDR1 MNHEY and CDR2 SMNVEV (reference sequence). Trimming pared 6 bases from V and 0 bases from J, leaving 12 bases between. CDR3 length equals 14 residues.

The CDR3: CASSSRVENTDTQYF. CDR3 nucleotides: TGTGCCAGCAGTTCCCGGGTGGAAAACACAGATACGCAGTATTTT. The chain carries TRBV27 and TRBJ2-3; D gene ambiguous. The length of the CDR3 is 15 residues. V gave up 4 bases and J gave up 2 bases, with 13 bases separating them. Germline V gene data show CDR1 as MNHEY and CDR2 as SMNVEV (reference sequence).

This chain joins TRBV11-2 and TRBJ2-1; TRBD2 matches 9 bases. The CDR3 sequence is 17 residues long. CDR1 and CDR2 from the germline V gene are SGHAT and FQNNGV. The trim removed 3 bases at V and 4 bases at J, leaving 10 bases unmatched. CDR3 in amino acids: CASSFYSGGSSYNEQFF. DNA for the CDR3: TGTGCCAGCAGCTTCTATAGCGGGGGCTCTTCTTACAATGAGCAGTTCTTC.

V usage is TRBV28 and J usage is TRBJ2-5; possible D gene TRBD2, 5 bases. Germline V gives CDR1 MDHEN, CDR2 SYDVKM. Trimming left V 4 bases short and J 1 base short, with 13 bases between. CDR3 length: 15 residues. This CDR3 is CASSSSLALQETQYF. Written as DNA, the CDR3 is TGTGCCAGCAGTTCAAGCCTAGCCCTCCAAGAGACCCAGTACTTC.

The chain recombines TRBV4-3 with TRBJ1-1; D call uncertain. Germline CDR1 and CDR2: LGHNA and YSLEER. Trimming cost V 2 bases and J 9 bases, with 13 bases left between them. The CDR3 sequence is 13 residues long. The CDR3 loop reads CASSQFETDQAFF. The CDR3 coding sequence is TGCGCCAGCAGCCAATTCGAAACAGACCAAGCTTTCTTT.

J is TRBJ2-3 and V is TRBV5-4; D is uncertain. From germline, CDR1 is SGHNT and CDR2 YYREEE (reference sequence). V was clipped by 2 bases and J by 0 bases, with 4 bases between them. The CDR3 has 13 amino acids. CDR3 region: CASSFESTDTQYF. The DNA for the CDR3 is TGTGCCAGCAGCTTTGAGAGCACAGATACGCAGTATTTT.